One sample yielded the 19 T cell receptor beta chains listed below, sequenced in a study of shared clonotypes between healthy human individuals. Only in-frame clones appear in the TCRdb table, and some are missing; sequencing was by immunoSEQ multiplex PCR. This sample has under 2.5 million clones, with roughly 92% found just once. Material for sequencing was naive CD4+ T cells from PBMCs. Subset described: CD45RA+ positively selected. The source of these receptors is a man aged 18 to 30 in good health. Some clones in this sample may be carry-over from other donors' samples.

Of note for this clone: Distinct nucleotide sequences in the sample also encode this CDR3. This chain connects TRBV7-2 to TRBJ1-1; weak D call: TRBD1 (5 bases). The V and J ends lost 5 bases and 4 bases respectively, with 11 bases between them. This CDR3 comprises 13 residues. Germline V gene sequence: CDR1 SGHTA, CDR2 FQGNSA. CDR3 amino acids: CASSLTGGTEAFF. As DNA, the CDR3 is TGTGCCAGCAGCCTTACTGGGGGCACTGAAGCTTTCTTT.

The chain uses TRBV5-1 and TRBJ1-1; D not resolved. Germline values: CDR1 SGHRS, CDR2 YFSETQ. The CDR3 has 13 residues. Between the trimmed V and J ends, which lost 0 bases and 11 bases, there was a span of 14 bases. This chain's CDR3 is CASSLEWGMGAFF. For the CDR3, the DNA is TGCGCCAGCAGCTTGGAATGGGGAATGGGGGCTTTCTTT. Full variable domain (missing parts from reference TRBV5-1 and TRBJ1-1): KAGVTQTPRYLIKTRGQQVTLSCSPISGHRSVSWYQQTPGQGLQFLFEYFSETQRNKGNFPGRFSGRQFSNSRSEMNVSTLELGDSALYLCASSLEWGMGAFFGQGTRLTVV.

This chain uses TRBV9 with TRBJ2-3; no firm D call. Germline-derived CDR1 and CDR2 are SGDLS and YYNGEE. The CDR3 is made up of 13 amino acids. Trimming took off 1 base at V and 4 bases at J, with 7 bases between the two ends. The chain's CDR3 is CASSVTIPDTQYF. The CDR3 nucleotides read TGTGCCAGCAGCGTAACCATCCCAGATACGCAGTATTTT.

J is TRBJ1-6 and V is TRBV27, with D unresolved. CDR1 and CDR2 (germline): MNHEY, SMNVEV (reference sequence). This CDR3 has 13 amino acids. V was pared by 8 bases and J by 5 bases, with 10 bases between. The CDR3 DNA follows: TGTGCCAGCCGGGCCGGGGATAATTCACCCCTCCACTTT. Its protein is CASRAGDNSPLHF.

This rearrangement joins TRBV7-4 to TRBJ2-1; 8 bases are a match to TRBD2. This CDR3 spans 14 amino acids. CDR1 is SGHVT and CDR2 is SQSDAQ in the germline V gene. J was trimmed by 7 bases and V by 5 bases; bases with no gene match: 7. The chain's CDR3 is CASSPNSGMNEQFF. CDR3 nucleotide sequence: TGTGCCAGCAGCCCCAATAGCGGGATGAATGAGCAGTTCTTC. Variable domain in full (rest from reference TRBV7-4 and TRBJ2-1): GAGVSQSPRYKVAKRGRDVALRCDSISGHVTLYWYRQTLGQGSEVLTYSQSDAQRDKSGRPSGRFSAERPERSVSTLKIQRTEQGDSAVYLCASSPNSGMNEQFFGPGTRLTVL.

This chain links TRBV28 with TRBJ2-7, with unresolved D. CDR1 is MDHEN and CDR2 is SYDVKM in the germline V gene. The CDR3 length is 12 residues. Between the trimmed V and J ends, which lost 5 bases and 2 bases, there was a span of 7 bases. This CDR3 is CASSETPYEQYF. CDR3 bases: TGTGCCAGCAGTGAGACACCCTACGAGCAGTACTTC.

V and J are TRBV7-2 and TRBJ2-7; 7 bases fit TRBD1. The CDR3 covers 15 residues. Germline V gives CDR1 SGHTA, CDR2 FQGNSA. V was pared by 5 bases and J by 9 bases, with 16 bases of the junction left unmatched. The CDR3 spells CASSVAGTAGFGQYF. The DNA for the CDR3 is TGTGCCAGCAGCGTTGCCGGGACAGCAGGGTTTGGGCAGTACTTC.

The V call is TRBV11-2, the J call TRBJ2-7; 10 bases agree with TRBD2. The CDR3 contains 18 residues. Trimming at V came to 6 bases and at J to 5 bases, leaving 19 bases not matched to a gene. Germline V lookup: CDR1 SGHAT, CDR2 FQNNGV. CDR3 loop: CASSRQLVPTSGIDEQYF. CDR3 nucleotide sequence: TGTGCCAGCAGTCGCCAACTGGTCCCAACTAGCGGGATCGACGAGCAGTACTTC.

The chain's CDR3 is CASSPGTGVYYEQYF. The DNA for the CDR3 is TGTGCCAGCAGCCCGGGGACAGGGGTCTACTACGAGCAGTACTTC. This rearrangement joins TRBV9 to TRBJ2-7; 10 bases fit TRBD1. The CDR3 loop spans 15 amino acids. Germline assignment: CDR1 SGDLS and CDR2 YYNGEE. The J segment lost 3 bases and the V segment lost 4 bases, leaving 7 bases of the junction unmatched.

As concerns this clone: The identical CDR3 is also encoded by other nucleotide sequences in the sample. The J gene is TRBJ1-1, the V gene TRBV7-8; D not certain. The V gene's germline CDR1 is SGHVS and CDR2 FQNEAQ. CDR3 length equals 14 residues. V lost 2 bases, J lost 1 base, and 8 bases lay in between. CDR3 bases: TGTGCCAGCAGCTTAACTGCAGGGAACACTGAAGCTTTCTTT. Protein: CASSLTAGNTEAFF.

The chain has TRBV28 and TRBJ2-1; 7 bases line up with TRBD2. Germline CDR1 and CDR2: MDHEN and SYDVKM. This CDR3 has 15 residues. V lost 5 bases and J lost 4; bases outside the gene matches: 8. This CDR3 is CASSPGGEAYNEQFF. CDR3 sequence (DNA): TGTGCCAGCAGTCCTGGGGGGGAAGCATACAATGAGCAGTTCTTC.

This clone was seen a single time. The chain is built from TRBV10-3 and TRBJ1-2; TRBD1 agrees at 7 bases. CDR1 ENHRY and CDR2 SYGVKD come from the germline V gene. The CDR3 is made up of 13 amino acids. J gave up 3 bases and V 10 bases, and 8 bases lay outside the gene matches. The CDR3 DNA follows: TGTGCCAGCGAGACAGGGATGCACTATGGCTACACCTTC. Its protein is CASETGMHYGYTF.

As concerns this clone: This sample also contains other DNA sequences that code for the same CDR3. The chain carries TRBV7-6 and TRBJ1-2; 9 nucleotides align to TRBD1. The germline CDR1 and CDR2 sequences are SGHVS and FNYEAQ. The ends lost 5 bases at V and 2 bases at J; junction bases unmatched: 3. The length of the CDR3 is 14 residues. The CDR3 nucleotides are TGTGCCAGCAGCCCGGGACAGGGAAACTATGGCTACACCTTC. It encodes CASSPGQGNYGYTF.

V and J are TRBV7-3 and TRBJ2-1, with TRBD2 identical over 8 bases. This CDR3 comprises 13 residues. With V trimmed by 1 base and J by 8 bases, 1 base remained unmatched. Per the germline V gene, CDR1 is SGHTA and CDR2 is FQGTGA. CDR3 in DNA: TGTGCCAGCAGCTTAATAGCGGGACATGAGCAGTTCTTC. Protein: CASSLIAGHEQFF. The variable domain in full, completed from reference TRBV7-3 and TRBJ2-1, reads GAGVSQTPSNKVTEKGKYVELRCDPISGHTALYWYRQSLGQGPEFLIYFQGTGAADDSGLPNDRFFAVRPEGSVSTLKIQRTERGDSAVYLCASSLIAGHEQFFGPGTRLTVL.

The chain is built from TRBV30 and TRBJ2-7; 15 bases line up with TRBD2. The CDR3 is made up of 13 amino acids. Germline-derived CDR1 and CDR2 are GTSNPN and SVGIG (reference sequence). V was clipped by 6 bases and J by 7 bases; unmatched bases: 4. The DNA for the CDR3 is TGTGCCTGCGGACTAGCGGGAGGGCCAGAGCAGTACTTC. Its translation is CACGLAGGPEQYF.

The gene calls are TRBV5-1 and TRBJ1-5, with D uncertain. This CDR3 has 14 residues. CDR1 and CDR2 (germline): SGHRS, YFSETQ. Trimming took off 8 bases at V and 1 base at J, with 13 bases between the two ends. This chain's CDR3 is CASRLGLSNQPQHF. CDR3 coding DNA: TGCGCCAGTAGGCTAGGGCTAAGCAATCAGCCCCAGCATTTT.

This chain joins TRBV5-1 and TRBJ2-6, with D tentatively TRBD1 (5 bases). The V and J ends lost 1 base and 0 bases respectively, with 8 bases between them. Per germline, CDR1 SGHRS and CDR2 YFSETQ. The CDR3 contains 16 residues. The CDR3 region is CASSLTGPSGANVLTF. As DNA, the CDR3 is TGCGCCAGCAGCTTGACAGGCCCCTCTGGGGCCAACGTCCTGACTTTC.

The chain couples TRBV5-1 to TRBJ2-1, with a tentative D call TRBD2 (5 bases). CDR3 length: 12 amino acids. Germline V gives CDR1 SGHRS, CDR2 YFSETQ. Trimming cost V 6 bases and J 5 bases, with 9 bases left between them. The CDR3 DNA is TGCGCCAGCAAGGCGGGCAACAATGAGCAGTTCTTC. This translates into CASKAGNNEQFF.

V is TRBV10-2 and J is TRBJ2-1, with D perhaps TRBD2 (5 bases). V was pared by 4 bases and J by 13 bases, with 20 bases between. The CDR3 has 14 amino acids. CDR1 and CDR2 (germline): WSHSY, SAAADI. The CDR3 here is CASSGLGRVRGQFF. CDR3 DNA: TGCGCCAGCAGTGGACTTGGGCGGGTCCGAGGACAGTTCTTC.